This T cell receptor (beta chain) was obtained from a study of T cell repertoires in cytomegalovirus infection. In TCRdb, the reads were re-called with MiXCR into one record per CDR3 protein. The sample yields a few hundred thousand distinct CDR3 sequences, less than 20% seen once. Germline V gene data show CDR1 as KGHSH and CDR2 as LQKENI. Trimming shortened V by 5 bases and J by 0 bases, and 10 bases separated the two germline ends. There are 14 residues in the CDR3. The receptor was isolated from a human donor in good health (CMV status not recorded). Some clones in this sample may be carry-over from other donors' samples. V and J are TRBV18 and TRBJ1-1; D possibly corresponds to TRBD1 (6 bases). Sequencing was performed on PBMCs. The CDR3 loop is CASSSQGMNTEAFF. The CDR3 DNA is TGTGCCAGCTCATCACAGGGTATGAACACTGAAGCTTTCTTT.